This TCR beta chain was identified in a study of blood T cells in healthy people across ages. Regarding the study as a whole: No one knew whether donors had CMV, which possibly confounded expanded clonotype changes. Diversity estimates drawn from one million T cells were deemed underestimates. The recorded TCR beta diversity per million T cells decreased in a roughly linear manner with age.

The CDR3 extends over 12 amino acids. Trimming took 5 bases from V and 11 from J; bases not matched to a gene: 7. This clonotype was counted ten times or more. Its antigen is undetermined. The authors extracted at least 6 micrograms of total RNA per sample. Alongside a J-beta primer mix, a sample-barcoded 5' primer served in a second PCR lasting roughly 6 to 12 cycles. TCRdb ran MiXCR on the 5' RACE reads and lists one entry per CDR3 protein. The data hold approximately 800,000 distinct CDR3 sequences, with under 40% observed a single time. The chain is built from TRBV12-3 or TRBV12-4 and TRBJ2-5, with 8 bases lining up with TRBD1. Sequenced: blood. The TCR comes from a man between 18 and 35 years old in good health. The DNA of the CDR3 is TGTGCCAGCAGTCCAGGGGGCGGGGAGCAGTACTTC. Translated: CASSPGGGEQYF.